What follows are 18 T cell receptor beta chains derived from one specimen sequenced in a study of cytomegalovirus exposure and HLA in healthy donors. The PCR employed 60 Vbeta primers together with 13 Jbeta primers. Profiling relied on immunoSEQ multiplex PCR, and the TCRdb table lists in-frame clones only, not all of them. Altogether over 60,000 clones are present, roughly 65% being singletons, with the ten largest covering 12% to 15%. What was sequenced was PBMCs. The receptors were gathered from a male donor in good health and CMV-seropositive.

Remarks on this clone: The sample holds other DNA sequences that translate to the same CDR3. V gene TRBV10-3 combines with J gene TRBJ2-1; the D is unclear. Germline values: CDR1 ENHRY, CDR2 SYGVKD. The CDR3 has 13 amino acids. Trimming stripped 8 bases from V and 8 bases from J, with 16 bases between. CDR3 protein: CAIALEMWDEQFF. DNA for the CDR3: TGTGCCATCGCTCTGGAGATGTGGGATGAGCAGTTCTTC.

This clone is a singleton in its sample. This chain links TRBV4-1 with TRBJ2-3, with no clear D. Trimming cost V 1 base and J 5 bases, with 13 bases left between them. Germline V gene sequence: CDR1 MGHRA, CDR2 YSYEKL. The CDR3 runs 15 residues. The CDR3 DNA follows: TGCGCCAGCAGCCAAGTTGATCGGGTGGTAGATACGCAGTATTTT. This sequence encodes CASSQVDRVVDTQYF.

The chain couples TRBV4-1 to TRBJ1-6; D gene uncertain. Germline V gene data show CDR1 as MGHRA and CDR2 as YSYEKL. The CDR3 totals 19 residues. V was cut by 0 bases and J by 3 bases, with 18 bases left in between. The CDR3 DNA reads TGCGCCAGCAGCCAAGAGAGGCAGAGGATCCTTTTCTATAATTCACCCCTCCACTTT. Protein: CASSQERQRILFYNSPLHF.

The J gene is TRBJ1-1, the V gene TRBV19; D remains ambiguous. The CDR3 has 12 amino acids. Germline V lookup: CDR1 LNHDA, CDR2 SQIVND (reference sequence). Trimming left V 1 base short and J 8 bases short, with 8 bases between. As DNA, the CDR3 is TGTGCCAGTAGTATAGGCCCAGGAGAAGCTTTCTTT. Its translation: CASSIGPGEAFF.

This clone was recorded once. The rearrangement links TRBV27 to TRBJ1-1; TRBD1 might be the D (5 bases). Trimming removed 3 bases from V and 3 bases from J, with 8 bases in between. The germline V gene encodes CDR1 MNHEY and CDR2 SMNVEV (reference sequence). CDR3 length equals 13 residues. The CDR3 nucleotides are TGTGCCAGCAGTTTTTTCAGGGACACTGAAGCTTTCTTT. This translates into CASSFFRDTEAFF.

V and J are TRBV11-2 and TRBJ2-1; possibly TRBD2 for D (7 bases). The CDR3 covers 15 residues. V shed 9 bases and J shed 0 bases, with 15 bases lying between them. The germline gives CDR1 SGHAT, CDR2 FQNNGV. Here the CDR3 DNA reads TGTGCCAGTCTGGGGGGGGCCAGCTCCTACAATGAGCAGTTCTTC. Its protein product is CASLGGASSYNEQFF.

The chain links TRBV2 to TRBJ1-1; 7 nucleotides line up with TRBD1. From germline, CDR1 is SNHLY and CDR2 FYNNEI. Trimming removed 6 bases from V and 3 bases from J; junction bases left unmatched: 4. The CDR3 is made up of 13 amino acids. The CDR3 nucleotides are TGTGCCAGCAGCGGAGACAGGGACACTGAAGCTTTCTTT. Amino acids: CASSGDRDTEAFF.

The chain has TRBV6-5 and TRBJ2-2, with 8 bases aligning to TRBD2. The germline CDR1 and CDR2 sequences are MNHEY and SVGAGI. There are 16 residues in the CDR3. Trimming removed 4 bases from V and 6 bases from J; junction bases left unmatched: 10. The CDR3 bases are TGTGCCAGCAGTTTCCACGGCCAACTAGCGGCCGGGGAGCTGTTTTTT. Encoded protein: CASSFHGQLAAGELFF.

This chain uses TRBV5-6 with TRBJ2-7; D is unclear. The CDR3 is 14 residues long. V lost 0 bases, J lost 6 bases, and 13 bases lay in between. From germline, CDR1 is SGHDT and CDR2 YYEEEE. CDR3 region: CASSLVRGETEQYF. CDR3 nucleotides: TGTGCCAGCAGCTTGGTGAGAGGAGAAACCGAGCAGTACTTC.

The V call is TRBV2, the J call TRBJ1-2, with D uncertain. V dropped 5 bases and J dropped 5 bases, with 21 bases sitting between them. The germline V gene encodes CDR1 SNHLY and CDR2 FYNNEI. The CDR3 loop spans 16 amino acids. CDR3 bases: TGTGCCAGCAGTCCGGGAATGGGTAGCGAAGGATATGGCTACACCTTC. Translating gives CASSPGMGSEGYGYTF.

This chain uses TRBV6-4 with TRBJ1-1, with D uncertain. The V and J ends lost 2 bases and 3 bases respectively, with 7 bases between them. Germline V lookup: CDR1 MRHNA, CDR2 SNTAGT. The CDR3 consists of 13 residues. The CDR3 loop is CASSDREDTEAFF. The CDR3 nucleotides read TGTGCCAGCAGTGACAGGGAGGACACTGAAGCTTTCTTT.

This CDR3 is CASSYSAGGQPQHF. The CDR3 region has the DNA TGTGCCAGCAGTTACTCGGCAGGGGGTCAGCCCCAGCATTTT. V and J are TRBV6-5 and TRBJ1-5; 7 bases agree with TRBD1. V was clipped by 0 bases and J by 6 bases; unmatched bases: 2. The CDR3 covers 14 residues. In germline, CDR1 is MNHEY, CDR2 SVGAGI.

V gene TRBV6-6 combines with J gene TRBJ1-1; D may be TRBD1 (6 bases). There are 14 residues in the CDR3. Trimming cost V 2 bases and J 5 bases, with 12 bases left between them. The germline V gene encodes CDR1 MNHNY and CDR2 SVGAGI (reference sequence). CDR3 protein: CASSYRQGFTEAFF. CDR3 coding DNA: TGTGCCAGCAGTTACCGGCAGGGGTTTACTGAAGCTTTCTTT.

CDR3 region: CASSPGQGRSDTEAFF. DNA of the CDR3: TGTGCCAGCAGTCCGGGACAGGGCCGATCGGACACTGAAGCTTTCTTT. This chain joins TRBV27 and TRBJ1-1; 9 bases are shared with TRBD1. V lost 5 bases, J lost 3 bases, and 10 bases stayed unmatched. Germline loops: CDR1 MNHEY, CDR2 SMNVEV (reference sequence). The CDR3 is made up of 16 amino acids.

CDR3 sequence: CASSYAGPATQYF. Written as DNA, the CDR3 is TGTGCCAGCAGTTATGCGGGGCCAGCGACCCAGTACTTC. This rearrangement joins TRBV27 to TRBJ2-5, with D possibly TRBD2 on 6 matching bases. The CDR3 contains 13 residues. V was cut by 4 bases and J by 7 bases, with 13 bases left in between. Germline loops: CDR1 MNHEY, CDR2 SMNVEV (reference sequence).

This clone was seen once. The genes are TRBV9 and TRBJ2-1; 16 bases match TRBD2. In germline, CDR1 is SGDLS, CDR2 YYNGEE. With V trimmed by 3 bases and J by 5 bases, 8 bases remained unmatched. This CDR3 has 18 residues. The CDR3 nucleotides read TGTGCCAGCAGCGCGGGACTAGCGGGAGGGCCCTCGGACAATGAGCAGTTCTTC. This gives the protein CASSAGLAGGPSDNEQFF.

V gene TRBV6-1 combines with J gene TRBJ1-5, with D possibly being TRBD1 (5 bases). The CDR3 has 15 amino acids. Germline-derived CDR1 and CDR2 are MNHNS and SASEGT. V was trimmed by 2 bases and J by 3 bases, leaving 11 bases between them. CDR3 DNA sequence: TGTGCCAGCAGTGAATTCCCAGGGTCCAATCAGCCCCAGCATTTT. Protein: CASSEFPGSNQPQHF.

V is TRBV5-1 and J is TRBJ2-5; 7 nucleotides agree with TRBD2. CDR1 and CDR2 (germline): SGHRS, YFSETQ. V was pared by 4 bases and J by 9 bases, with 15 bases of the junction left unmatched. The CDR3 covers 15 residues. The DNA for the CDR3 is TGCGCCAGCAGCCCGATTACTAGCGAGTCGGGGCCCCAGTACTTC. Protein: CASSPITSESGPQYF. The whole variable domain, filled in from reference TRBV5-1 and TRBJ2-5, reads KAGVTQTPRYLIKTRGQQVTLSCSPISGHRSVSWYQQTPGQGLQFLFEYFSETQRNKGNFPGRFSGRQFSNSRSEMNVSTLELGDSALYLCASSPITSESGPQYFGPGTRLLVL.